This T cell receptor beta chain was recorded in a study of blood T cell repertoires in COVID-19. Turning to the study itself: COVID-19 samples collected from the United States, Italy and Spain covered acute and convalescent phases. Sources were T cells, B-cell-depleted T cells, or PBMCs; the material itself was cDNA or gDNA.

How the authors handled the data: Nucleated cell counts were estimated from reference gene primer amplification. Profiling relied on immunoSEQ multiplex PCR, and the TCRdb table lists in-frame clones only, not all of them. V and J calls and clone size are given by that table; D and trimming were obtained from the DNA. This sample has 150,000 to 200,000 clones, with around nine tenths found just once. Germline CDR1 reads SGHDT; CDR2 reads YYEEEE. CDR3 length: 14 amino acids. Between the trimmed V and J ends, which lost 2 bases and 2 bases, there was a span of 11 bases. Sequencing used peripheral blood. The sequence derives from a man aged 18 to 35 with active or convalescent COVID-19. The chain joins TRBV5-6 to TRBJ2-7; possible D gene TRBD1, 5 bases. The CDR3 loop reads CASSFGRTTYEQYF. The CDR3 nucleotides read TGTGCCAGCAGCTTTGGCAGGACAACCTACGAGCAGTACTTC.